These T cell receptor beta chains were read from a single sample in a study of blood T cell repertoires in COVID-19. Repertoires were generated with immunoSEQ multiplex PCR, while TCRdb's copy carries only in-frame clones and drops some. This table has over 250,000 clones, 90% appearing once. What was sequenced was PBMCs or T cells enriched from blood (not recorded which). The receptors were sampled from a man aged 60 to 69 who had recovered from COVID-19. The CDR3 runs from the conserved cysteine through the conserved F or W. The order of the fields is V gene, clone size, D gene, J gene, CDR3 protein, CDR3 DNA. D genes are given only for firm matches. A row's size may be missing; if present it is once, few, many or a size class.

>TRBV5-4|few|.|TRBJ2-5
CASSLGPSAGRAETQYF
TGTGCCAGCAGCTTGGGCCCATCTGCGGGGAGAGCGGAGACCCAGTACTTC
>TRBV5-5|.|.|TRBJ2-7
CASSPESGISREYF
TGTGCCAGCAGCCCCGAGTCGGGAATCTCTCGTGAGTACTTC
>TRBV29-1|.|.|TRBJ2-3
CSVEQGTDTQYF
TGCAGCGTTGAACAGGGCACAGATACGCAGTATTTT
>TRBV14|.|.|TRBJ2-7
CASSQDIGGRYEQYF
TGTGCCAGCAGCCAAGATATCGGGGGGCGCTACGAGCAGTACTTC
>TRBV4-2|once|.|TRBJ1-3
CASSPPWAGFSSGNTIYF
TGTGCCAGCAGCCCCCCATGGGCCGGATTTAGCTCTGGAAACACCATATATTTT
>TRBV6-2/TRBV6-3|once|.|TRBJ2-1
CASSRGTGLMQFF
TGTGCCAGCAGTAGGGGGACGGGGCTCATGCAGTTCTTC
>TRBV25-1|.|TRBD2|TRBJ2-3
CASISAGVADTQYF
TGTGCCAGCATATCGGCGGGAGTGGCAGATACGCAGTATTTT
>TRBV30|.|.|TRBJ1-1
CAWSGYGGPTEAFF
TGTGCCTGGAGTGGGTACGGGGGTCCCACTGAAGCTTTCTTT
>TRBV3-1/TRBV3-2|.|.|TRBJ2-5
CASSQLSETQYF
TGTGCCAGCAGCCAACTCTCCGAGACCCAGTACTTC
>TRBV5-4|once|.|TRBJ1-1
CASSPAGDVYNTEAFF
TGTGCCAGCAGCCCCGCAGGGGATGTTTATAACACTGAAGCTTTCTTT
>TRBV3-1/TRBV3-2|few|.|TRBJ1-3
CASSQDTVSGNTIYF
TGTGCCAGCAGCCAAGATACTGTCTCTGGAAACACCATATATTTT
>TRBV7-8|.|TRBD2|TRBJ2-1
CASSLLLAGGYNEQFF
TGTGCCAGCAGCTTACTCCTAGCGGGAGGGTACAATGAGCAGTTCTTC
>TRBV7-9|.|TRBD1|TRBJ1-5
CASSLGQGFNQPQHF
TGTGCCAGCAGCTTAGGACAGGGGTTCAATCAGCCCCAGCATTTT
>TRBV18|once|TRBD1|TRBJ1-2
CASSPGQGPGNGYTF
TGTGCCAGCTCACCAGGACAGGGACCCGGTAATGGCTACACCTTC
>TRBV9|few|.|TRBJ1-5
CASSVDSDQPQHF
TGTGCCAGCAGCGTTGACAGCGATCAGCCCCAGCATTTT
>TRBV5-1|.|.|TRBJ1-1
CASSLDGARVTEAFF
TGCGCCAGCAGCTTGGATGGGGCCAGGGTGACTGAAGCTTTCTTT
>TRBV7-2|.|.|TRBJ1-1
CASSLSGREGNTEAFF
TGTGCCAGCAGCTTATCGGGACGGGAGGGGAACACTGAAGCTTTCTTT
>TRBV30|.|.|TRBJ2-2
CAWKFGGPGELFF
TGTGCCTGGAAGTTTGGCGGCCCCGGGGAGCTGTTTTTT
>TRBV5-6|.|.|TRBJ1-2
CASSSLLAGSPNYGYTF
TGTGCCAGCAGCTCACTACTAGCTGGCTCTCCTAACTATGGCTACACCTTC
>TRBV6-5|.|.|TRBJ1-4
CASRREATNEKLFF
TGTGCCAGCCGGCGGGAGGCAACTAATGAAAAACTGTTTTTT
>TRBV27|.|.|TRBJ1-1
CASSPAGFTEAFF
TGTGCCAGCAGTCCAGCAGGGTTTACTGAAGCTTTCTTT
>TRBV7-2|once|.|TRBJ1-2
CASRPGRRANYGYTF
TGTGCCAGCAGGCCAGGGAGGAGGGCTAACTATGGCTACACCTTC
>TRBV27|.|TRBD1|TRBJ1-1
CASRGQPFLYTEAFF
TGTGCCAGCAGGGGACAGCCCTTTCTCTACACTGAAGCTTTCTTT
>TRBV5-1|.|.|TRBJ2-5
CASSLGLGETQYF
TGCGCCAGCAGCTTGGGGCTAGGCGAGACCCAGTACTTC
>TRBV5-1|.|TRBD2|TRBJ2-1
CASRQGTSGRAANEQFF
TGCGCCAGCAGACAAGGGACTAGCGGGAGGGCTGCCAATGAGCAGTTCTTC
>TRBV30|.|TRBD2|TRBJ2-5
CAWRTSGSQETQYF
TGTGCCTGGAGGACTAGCGGGAGTCAGGAGACCCAGTACTTC
>TRBV19|once|.|TRBJ1-3
CASSIVRSGNTIYF
TGTGCCAGTAGTATAGTGCGCTCTGGAAACACCATATATTTT
>TRBV24-1|.|TRBD1|TRBJ1-2
CATSGTSPQGAWGYTF
TGTGCCACCAGTGGGACGTCTCCTCAGGGGGCGTGGGGCTACACCTTC
>TRBV19|.|.|TRBJ1-5
CASSILGLGQPQHF
TGTGCCAGTAGTATTCTAGGACTAGGGCAGCCCCAGCATTTT
>TRBV4-1|.|TRBD2|TRBJ2-2
CASETRLAGDTGELFF
TGCGCCAGCGAAACTAGACTAGCGGGAGACACCGGGGAGCTGTTTTTT
>TRBV4-1|.|.|TRBJ1-1
CASSHRVATEAFF
TGCGCCAGCAGCCACAGGGTCGCTACTGAAGCTTTCTTT
>TRBV6-5|.|.|TRBJ2-7
CASSYGRAYEQYF
TGTGCCAGCAGTTATGGCAGGGCCTACGAGCAGTACTTC
>TRBV10-3|.|TRBD1|TRBJ2-3
CAISEDRGWDTQYF
TGTGCCATCAGTGAGGACAGGGGTTGGGATACGCAGTATTTT
>TRBV11-3|.|.|TRBJ2-7
CASSLEVQNTYEQYF
TGTGCCAGCAGCTTAGAGGTGCAGAACACCTACGAGCAGTACTTC
>TRBV3-1/TRBV3-2|.|.|TRBJ1-1
CASSQDPDRYTEAFF
TGTGCCAGCAGCCAAGACCCGGACAGATACACTGAAGCTTTCTTT
>TRBV21-1|.|.|TRBJ1-6
CASSGILTDSPLHF
TGTGCCAGCTCGGGGATCCTTACGGATTCACCCCTCCACTTT
>TRBV7-9|.|TRBD1|TRBJ1-1
CASSLTGDTEAFF
TGTGCCAGCAGCTTAACAGGGGATACTGAAGCTTTCTTT
>TRBV4-1|once|TRBD1|TRBJ1-1
CASSQIDRDRGVLF
TGCGCCAGCAGCCAGATAGACCGGGACAGGGGCGTTCTCTTT
>TRBV4-2|.|.|TRBJ1-6
CASSQDYGRGSSPLHF
TGTGCCAGCAGCCAAGATTACGGCAGGGGCAGTTCACCCCTCCACTTT
>TRBV5-4|.|.|TRBJ2-1
CASSQTTAEPNEQFF
TGTGCCAGCAGCCAAACTACAGCGGAGCCCAATGAGCAGTTCTTC